The 29 T cell receptor beta chains in this list originate from one sample, sequenced in a study of blood T cell repertoires in COVID-19. Method: immunoSEQ multiplex PCR; TCRdb's copy keeps in-frame clones and lacks some. Here the sample spans under 300,000 clones, 85% to 90% being singletons. The sample consisted of peripheral blood. Receptors originate from a woman aged 40 to 50 who had recovered from COVID-19.

The chain recombines TRBV6-5 with TRBJ1-1; no clear D. The CDR3 consists of 13 residues. CDR1 and CDR2 (germline): MNHEY, SVGAGI. Trimming removed 6 bases from V and 8 bases from J, with 16 bases in between. CDR3 in amino acids: CASRVQELSEAFF. Written as DNA, the CDR3 is TGTGCCAGCAGAGTGCAGGAATTATCCGAAGCTTTCTTT.

This clone was seen a single time. V and J are TRBV24-1 and TRBJ1-5; 9 bases match TRBD1. Germline-derived CDR1 and CDR2 are KGHDR and SFDVKD. The CDR3 has 16 amino acids. V lost 4 bases to trimming and J lost 5 bases; unmatched junction nucleotides: 8. Here the CDR3 reads CATSDTGQGVYQPQHF. The CDR3 DNA sequence: TGTGCCACCAGTGACACGGGACAGGGCGTTTATCAGCCCCAGCATTTT.

The CDR3 DNA reads TGTGCCAGTAGTATGGAGGGTTGGCCCCAGCATTTT. Its protein product is CASSMEGWPQHF. The chain employs TRBV19 and TRBJ1-5, with D hard to call. CDR3 length equals 12 residues. V lost 3 bases to trimming and J lost 9 bases, with 9 bases between them. The germline CDR1 and CDR2 sequences are LNHDA and SQIVND (reference sequence).

This clone has only one observation. This chain joins TRBV9 and TRBJ2-5; D uncertain. This CDR3 spans 14 amino acids. Trimming shortened V by 5 bases and J by 2 bases, and 13 bases separated the two germline ends. CDR1 is SGDLS and CDR2 is YYNGEE in the germline V gene. CDR3 protein: CASSPRVSQETQYF. The CDR3 region has the DNA TGTGCCAGCAGTCCCCGGGTCAGTCAAGAGACCCAGTACTTC.

The J gene is TRBJ2-1, the V gene TRBV9; 8 positions agree with TRBD2. The junction had 5 bases not matched to a gene; V was cut back by 1 base and J by 8 bases. Germline CDR1 and CDR2: SGDLS and YYNGEE. CDR3 length: 14 amino acids. CDR3 region: CASSVLAGGHEQFF. The CDR3 DNA is TGTGCCAGCAGCGTACTCGCGGGAGGCCATGAGCAGTTCTTC.

This chain joins TRBV6-5 and TRBJ1-2; perhaps TRBD1 as D (5 bases). The CDR3 has 13 amino acids. V shed 11 bases and J shed 4 bases, with 17 bases lying between them. Germline V lookup: CDR1 MNHEY, CDR2 SVGAGI. The DNA of the CDR3 is TGTGCCGCCGGGAGGGGATTGACCTATGGCTACACCTTC. This translates into CAAGRGLTYGYTF.

The chain has TRBV4-3 and TRBJ2-3; 8 bases fit TRBD2. Germline V gene data show CDR1 as LGHNA and CDR2 as YSLEER. The CDR3 covers 16 residues. After removal of 1 base from V and 0 bases from J, the junction contained 3 bases not matched to a gene. CDR3 sequence reads: CASSQGASGSTDTQYF. The CDR3 DNA follows: TGCGCCAGCAGCCAAGGAGCTAGCGGGAGCACAGATACGCAGTATTTT.

J is TRBJ1-4 and V is TRBV6-1, with TRBD1 matching over 7 bases. The CDR3 has 15 residues. V shed 2 bases and J 7 bases; nucleotides not matched to a gene: 7. Germline V CDR1 and CDR2: MNHNS, SASEGT. The CDR3 protein is CASSELRQGGEKLFF. The CDR3 bases are TGTGCCAGCAGTGAATTAAGGCAGGGGGGTGAAAAACTGTTTTTT.

The J gene is TRBJ2-3, the V gene TRBV5-1, with D tentatively TRBD2 (6 bases). Trimming took 0 bases from V and 4 from J, leaving 9 bases between them. The germline V gene has CDR1 SGHRS and CDR2 YFSETQ. This CDR3 contains 14 residues. In DNA form, the CDR3 reads TGCGCCAGCAGCTTGGGACTAGAGGCAGATACGCAGTATTTT. This codes for CASSLGLEADTQYF.

This clone was observed a single time. The rearrangement links TRBV5-6 to TRBJ1-6, with D tentatively TRBD1 (5 bases). V was clipped by 0 bases and J by 8 bases, with 12 bases between them. This CDR3 contains 15 residues. The germline V gene encodes CDR1 SGHDT and CDR2 YYEEEE. CDR3 nucleotide sequence: TGTGCCAGCAGCTTGGAGGACACCTGGGATTCACCCCTCCACTTT. Translated, it gives CASSLEDTWDSPLHF.

The V and J genes are TRBV18 and TRBJ1-3; 7 bases fit TRBD1. The CDR3 has 16 residues. CDR1 and CDR2 (germline): KGHSH, LQKENI. Trimming took 3 bases from V and 0 from J; bases not matched to a gene: 5. The CDR3 here is CASSPRTGLSGNTIYF. DNA of the CDR3: TGTGCCAGCTCACCTAGGACAGGACTCTCTGGAAACACCATATATTTT. The full variable domain, with the rest looked up from reference TRBV18 and TRBJ1-3, is NAGVMQNPRHLVRRRGQEARLRCSPMKGHSHVYWYRQLPEEGLKFMVYLQKENIIDESGMPKERFSAEFPKEGPSILRIQQVVRGDSAAYFCASSPRTGLSGNTIYFGEGSWLTVV.

The chain combines TRBV12-5 with TRBJ1-1; 8 positions agree with TRBD1. The ends lost 7 bases at V and 5 bases at J; junction bases unmatched: 6. The germline V gene encodes CDR1 LGHNT and CDR2 FRNRAP. This CDR3 is 13 amino acids long. CDR3 residues: CASAGGVLTEAFF. DNA for the CDR3: TGTGCTAGTGCAGGGGGCGTTTTAACTGAAGCTTTCTTT.

CDR3 nucleotide sequence: TGTGCCAGCAGCCTAGGGCGGGTCGTGGATACGCAGTATTTT. Translating it yields CASSLGRVVDTQYF. The chain uses TRBV28 and TRBJ2-3; D perhaps matches TRBD2 (5 bases). Trimming shortened V by 6 bases and J by 6 bases, and 16 bases separated the two germline ends. This CDR3 is built from 14 residues. Germline CDR1 and CDR2: MDHEN and SYDVKM.

The genes are TRBV25-1 and TRBJ1-4, with no clear D. The V gene's germline CDR1 is MGHDK and CDR2 SYGVNS. This CDR3 has 13 residues. Trimming took off 3 bases at V and 4 bases at J, with 6 bases between the two ends. This chain's CDR3 is CASSDRLNEKLFF. For the CDR3, the DNA is TGTGCCAGCAGTGACAGACTTAATGAAAAACTGTTTTTT.

This clone was recorded only once. This chain uses TRBV2 with TRBJ1-2, with no clear D. The CDR3 is 12 residues long. Trimming stripped 4 bases from V and 4 bases from J, with 7 bases between. Germline V gene data show CDR1 as SNHLY and CDR2 as FYNNEI. The CDR3 protein is CASSGETYGYTF. The CDR3 DNA follows: TGTGCCAGCAGTGGAGAAACCTATGGCTACACCTTC.

The gene calls are TRBV27 and TRBJ1-4, with no clear D. The CDR3 is 11 residues long. Germline V gene lookup returns CDR1 MNHEY and CDR2 SMNVEV (reference sequence). V was cut by 6 bases and J by 7 bases, with 6 bases left in between. CDR3 in amino acids: CASRLGEKLFF. For the CDR3, the DNA is TGTGCCAGCAGGCTAGGTGAAAAACTGTTTTTT.

The V call is TRBV19, the J call TRBJ2-1, with TRBD1 matching 9 bases. V lost 8 bases, J lost 8 bases, and 10 bases stayed unmatched. This CDR3 has 14 amino acids. The germline CDR1 and CDR2 sequences are LNHDA and SQIVND (reference sequence). CDR3 nucleotide sequence: TGTGCCAGTCAGCCGGGACAGGGAGCCCATGAGCAGTTCTTC. It yields the protein CASQPGQGAHEQFF.

This chain links TRBV27 with TRBJ2-5; TRBD1 matches 9 bases. Germline V lookup: CDR1 MNHEY, CDR2 SMNVEV (reference sequence). The CDR3 is 15 residues long. The trim removed 5 bases at V and 4 bases at J, leaving 8 bases unmatched. The CDR3 sequence: CASSRRDREGETQYF. Written as DNA, the CDR3 is TGTGCCAGCAGTCGACGGGACAGGGAGGGAGAGACCCAGTACTTC.

The J gene is TRBJ2-1, the V gene TRBV11-2, with TRBD2 matching over 7 bases. V lost 3 bases, J lost 0 bases, and 5 bases stayed unmatched. The germline V gene has CDR1 SGHAT and CDR2 FQNNGV. This CDR3 spans 16 amino acids. CDR3 region: CASSFWRGSSYNEQFF. The CDR3 nucleotides read TGTGCCAGCAGCTTTTGGCGGGGGAGCTCCTACAATGAGCAGTTCTTC.

V is TRBV7-2 and J is TRBJ1-3; no clear D gene. This CDR3 is built from 15 residues. Germline V CDR1 and CDR2: SGHTA, FQGNSA. Trimming removed 1 base at V and 4 bases at J, with 11 bases between. DNA of the CDR3: TGTGCCAGCAGCTTAGTGGTCGCGGGGGGAAACACCATATATTTT. Translated: CASSLVVAGGNTIYF.

The gene calls are TRBV5-8 and TRBJ2-4, with D unresolved. Germline V lookup: CDR1 SGHTS, CDR2 YDEGEE. Trimming left V 6 bases short and J 6 bases short, with 13 bases between. The CDR3 contains 13 residues. As DNA, the CDR3 is TGTGCCAGCACAAAGAACGAGATAAACATTCAGTACTTC. Its translation: CASTKNEINIQYF.

The J gene is TRBJ2-1, the V gene TRBV28; 7 bases match TRBD1. Germline V CDR1 and CDR2: MDHEN, SYDVKM. The junction had 6 bases not matched to a gene; V was cut back by 10 bases and J by 0 bases. The CDR3 consists of 14 residues. The CDR3 is CAIEGAASYNEQFF. CDR3 in DNA: TGTGCCATCGAGGGGGCAGCCTCCTACAATGAGCAGTTCTTC.

The gene calls are TRBV15 and TRBJ1-2, with 7 bases lining up with TRBD1. The CDR3 is 14 amino acids. Trimming removed 8 bases from V and 7 bases from J; junction bases left unmatched: 13. Germline V gene data show CDR1 as LNHNV and CDR2 as YYDKDF (reference sequence). In DNA, the CDR3 is TGTGCCACCCTACCCGACAGGGTCTCTAGTGGCTACACCTTC. Translation: CATLPDRVSSGYTF.

The chain uses TRBV7-2 and TRBJ2-3, with 14 bases matching TRBD2. CDR3 length: 18 amino acids. CDR1 is SGHTA, CDR2 FQGNSA, per germline. V shed 2 bases, J shed 0 bases, and the junction held 4 bases outside the gene matches. The CDR3 sequence: CASSLRGLAGASTDTQYF. The CDR3 region has the DNA TGTGCCAGCAGCTTAAGGGGACTAGCGGGAGCGAGCACAGATACGCAGTATTTT.

This chain links TRBV9 with TRBJ2-1; 9 bases align to TRBD2. Germline lookup yields CDR1 SGDLS and CDR2 YYNGEE. With 0 bases clipped from V and 1 base from J, the junction kept 5 bases outside the gene matches. The CDR3 contains 17 residues. This chain's CDR3 is CASSVGLAGASYNEQFF. The CDR3 nucleotides read TGTGCCAGCAGCGTAGGGTTAGCGGGAGCATCCTACAATGAGCAGTTCTTC.

The CDR3 loop reads CASSHSGTSGQGQFF. CDR3 DNA sequence: TGTGCCAGCAGCCATTCCGGGACTAGCGGTCAGGGGCAGTTCTTC. This chain connects TRBV3-1 (or the pseudogene TRBV3-2) to TRBJ2-1; the match to TRBD2 covers 11 bases. Germline loops: CDR1 LGHDT, CDR2 YNNKEL (reference sequence). CDR3 length: 15 residues. J gave up 12 bases and V 3 bases, and 10 bases lay outside the gene matches.

This chain links TRBV28 with TRBJ2-7; TRBD2 is a possible D gene (6 bases). The CDR3 extends over 13 amino acids. Germline V gene sequence: CDR1 MDHEN, CDR2 SYDVKM. V lost 2 bases and J lost 2, with 7 bases in between. The CDR3 DNA follows: TGTGCCAGCAGTTTAGCGGGGACCTACGAGCAGTACTTC. Amino acids: CASSLAGTYEQYF.

In this sample, this clone turned up a few times. The chain is built from TRBV12-5 and TRBJ1-4, with 7 bases that match TRBD1. Looked up from germline, CDR1 is LGHNT and CDR2 is FRNRAP. This CDR3 is built from 18 residues. J lost 0 bases, V lost 0 bases, and 7 bases had no gene match. The CDR3 reads CASGLVKTGTSTNEKLFF. The CDR3 region has the DNA TGTGCTAGTGGTTTGGTAAAGACAGGGACCTCAACTAATGAAAAACTGTTTTTT.

The chain links TRBV6-5 to TRBJ2-3, with TRBD1 as a possible D gene (6 bases). CDR3 length equals 15 residues. Trimming removed 0 bases from V and 6 bases from J, with 13 bases in between. CDR1 and CDR2 (germline): MNHEY, SVGAGI. This CDR3 is CASSYSRDTYDTQYF. The CDR3 nucleotides read TGTGCCAGCAGTTACTCCCGGGACACGTACGATACGCAGTATTTT.